These 18 T cell receptor beta chains came from one sample sequenced in a study of CD8+CD57+ T cells in acquired aplastic anemia. Genomic DNA, serving as template, underwent TCR beta VDJ and CDR3 profiling. TCRdb fed the reads into MiXCR, producing one record per CDR3 protein. The table records about 130,000 distinct CDR3 sequences, about 46% of them present only once. The material sequenced was sorted CD4+, CD8+, or CD8+CD57+ T cells (not recorded which) from PBMCs. The source of these receptors is a human donor in good health, serving as a control.

The V gene is TRBV7-3, the J gene TRBJ2-7, with D perhaps TRBD1 (5 bases). The CDR3 loop spans 14 amino acids. Germline CDR1 and CDR2: SGHTA and FQGTGA. Trimming removed 5 bases from V and 4 bases from J, with 15 bases in between. The CDR3 loop is CASSQGAGPYEQYF. CDR3 sequence (DNA): TGTGCCAGCAGCCAAGGGGCCGGCCCGTACGAGCAGTACTTC.

This clonotype was counted between two and nine times. The gene calls are TRBV29-1 and TRBJ2-1, with D possibly TRBD2 on 6 matching bases. The V and J ends lost 4 bases and 1 base respectively, with 17 bases between them. Germline V lookup: CDR1 SQVTM, CDR2 ANQGSEA. The CDR3 has 16 amino acids. CDR3 residues: CSVGRGGKGSYNEQFF. In nucleotides, the CDR3 is TGCAGCGTTGGGAGGGGCGGGAAGGGATCCTACAATGAGCAGTTCTTC.

CDR3: CASSVEWRGNNEQFF. DNA for the CDR3: TGTGCCAGCAGCGTAGAGTGGCGGGGAAACAATGAGCAGTTCTTC. The chain uses TRBV9 and TRBJ2-1; maybe TRBD2 (6 bases). CDR3 size: 15 residues. The germline V gene encodes CDR1 SGDLS and CDR2 YYNGEE. Trimming left V 0 bases short and J 5 bases short, with 12 bases between.

This rearrangement joins TRBV2 to TRBJ2-5, with D perhaps matching TRBD1 or TRBD2 (5 bases each). CDR3 length equals 13 residues. Germline CDR1 and CDR2: SNHLY and FYNNEI. V lost 4 bases and J lost 7, with 13 bases in between. CDR3 bases: TGTGCCAGCAGTGGGGACGGTGTAGGGACCCAGTACTTC. The encoded protein is CASSGDGVGTQYF.

This clonotype was seen ten or more times. CDR3 residues: CASSLQRGGGTDTQYF. CDR3 sequence (DNA): TGTGCCAGCAGCTTACAGCGGGGGGGGGGCACAGATACGCAGTATTTT. The V and J genes are TRBV7-2 and TRBJ2-3; 10 bases are a match to TRBD2. Trimming at V came to 2 bases and at J to 1 base, leaving 3 bases not matched to a gene. In germline, CDR1 is SGHTA, CDR2 FQGNSA. The CDR3 runs 16 residues.

This clonotype was recorded many times. V and J are TRBV20-1 and TRBJ2-5; D perhaps matches TRBD2 (5 bases). Germline V gives CDR1 DFQATT, CDR2 SNEGSKA (reference sequence). The ends were cut back, 5 bases at V and 7 bases at J, with 23 bases in the middle. This CDR3 has 15 residues. CDR3 sequence: CSARTRTAKGGTQYF. CDR3 DNA sequence: TGCAGTGCTCGAACGAGGACGGCTAAAGGAGGGACCCAGTACTTC.

DNA of the CDR3: TGTGCTAGTGGTTTGCGACAGGAATATGGCTACACCTTC. Its translation is CASGLRQEYGYTF. This sequence joins TRBV12-5 and TRBJ1-2, with D possibly being TRBD1 (6 bases). This CDR3 contains 13 residues. Germline CDR1 reads LGHNT; CDR2 reads FRNRAP. V dropped 2 bases and J dropped 5 bases, with 9 bases sitting between them.

This clonotype occurred many times. The rearrangement links TRBV6-1 to TRBJ1-2; D is perhaps TRBD1 (5 bases). V shed 5 bases and J shed 0 bases, with 16 bases lying between them. The CDR3 covers 16 residues. Per the germline V gene, CDR1 is MNHNS and CDR2 is SASEGT. The CDR3: CASSHETVRANYGYTF. The CDR3 nucleotides are TGTGCCAGCAGTCATGAGACGGTCAGGGCTAACTATGGCTACACCTTC.

The gene calls are TRBV19 and TRBJ2-7, with D possibly matching TRBD1 (6 bases). This CDR3 has 15 residues. V dropped 2 bases and J dropped 5 bases, with 16 bases sitting between them. The germline CDR1 and CDR2 sequences are LNHDA and SQIVND (reference sequence). The CDR3: CASSILIQGKNEQYF. In DNA, the CDR3 is TGTGCCAGTAGTATATTGATCCAGGGGAAAAACGAGCAGTACTTC. The full variable domain, rest sourced from reference TRBV19 and TRBJ2-7, is DGGITQSPKYLFRKEGQNVTLSCEQNLNHDAMYWYRQDPGQGLRLIYYSQIVNDFQKGDIAEGYSVSREKKESFPLTVTSAQKNPTAFYLCASSILIQGKNEQYFGPGTRLTVT.

The chain has TRBV9 and TRBJ1-2; 9 positions match TRBD1. The ends lost 3 bases at V and 4 bases at J; junction bases unmatched: 13. Germline V gives CDR1 SGDLS, CDR2 YYNGEE. The CDR3 consists of 17 residues. DNA of the CDR3: TGTGCCAGCAGCGGGGGACAGGGTTCACCACAGGGCTATGGCTACACCTTC. This encodes CASSGGQGSPQGYGYTF.

This clonotype was found many times. This rearrangement joins TRBV6-5 to TRBJ2-5; 7 positions agree with TRBD1. This CDR3 has 14 residues. The ends lost 6 bases at V and 3 bases at J; junction bases unmatched: 7. Germline CDR1 is MNHEY and CDR2 is SVGAGI. The DNA for the CDR3 is TGTGCCAGCAGATCCGGGACAGCGGAAGAGACCCAGTACTTC. Translating it yields CASRSGTAEETQYF.

This clonotype has at least ten counts. The V gene is TRBV20-1, the J gene TRBJ1-2; D is perhaps TRBD1 (6 bases). CDR1 is DFQATT and CDR2 is SNEGSKA in the germline V gene (reference sequence). The CDR3 has 14 amino acids. The V end was cut by 6 bases, the J end by 4 bases, with 18 bases between. The CDR3 spells CSATQQGGGYGYTF. CDR3 in DNA: TGCAGTGCAACACAACAGGGAGGAGGCTATGGCTACACCTTC.

This clonotype was observed many times. J is TRBJ1-5 and V is TRBV2; D call uncertain. Trimming shortened V by 3 bases and J by 0 bases, and 6 bases separated the two germline ends. Germline V gives CDR1 SNHLY, CDR2 FYNNEI. The CDR3 covers 14 residues. CDR3 DNA sequence: TGTGCCAGCAGTGATGCTTATAGCAATCAGCCCCAGCATTTT. Translating gives CASSDAYSNQPQHF. Variable domain in full (rest from reference TRBV2 and TRBJ1-5): EPEVTQTPSHQVTQMGQEVILRCVPISNHLYFYWYRQILGQKVEFLVSFYNNEISEKSEIFDDQFSVERPDGSNFTLKIRSTKLEDSAMYFCASSDAYSNQPQHFGDGTRLSIL.

This clonotype was seen a few times. The chain is built from TRBV2 and TRBJ2-7, with 11 bases identical to TRBD1. The CDR3 loop spans 14 amino acids. The germline gives CDR1 SNHLY, CDR2 FYNNEI. J lost 9 bases, V lost 4 bases, and 8 bases had no gene match. For the CDR3, the DNA is TGTGCCAGCAGTGTAGGGACAGGGGGATTCGGGCAGTACTTC. It is translated as CASSVGTGGFGQYF. Using reference TRBV2 and TRBJ2-7 for the parts outside the CDR3, the full variable domain is EPEVTQTPSHQVTQMGQEVILRCVPISNHLYFYWYRQILGQKVEFLVSFYNNEISEKSEIFDDQFSVERPDGSNFTLKIRSTKLEDSAMYFCASSVGTGGFGQYFGPGTRLTVT.

The chain carries TRBV25-1 and TRBJ1-6; possible D gene TRBD1, 6 bases. Trimming cost V 8 bases and J 2 bases, with 16 bases left between them. The CDR3 covers 16 residues. The germline CDR1 and CDR2 sequences are MGHDK and SYGVNS. As DNA, the CDR3 is TGTGCCAGCGGTCCGGGGAACAGGGCCTATAATTCACCCCTCCACTTT. This translates into CASGPGNRAYNSPLHF.

Here the CDR3 reads CASSPPLASIAGELFF. The CDR3 nucleotides read TGTGCCAGCAGCCCCCCCCTAGCGAGTATCGCCGGGGAGCTGTTTTTT. V gene TRBV5-6 combines with J gene TRBJ2-2, with D perhaps TRBD2 (6 bases). V dropped 4 bases and J dropped 6 bases, with 19 bases sitting between them. The CDR3 totals 16 residues. Germline loops: CDR1 SGHDT, CDR2 YYEEEE.

The table lists this clonotype with many counts. The CDR3 coding sequence is TGTGCCAGCAGCTCCCTAGCGGGGGGCACAGATACGCAGTATTTT. Translated, it gives CASSSLAGGTDTQYF. The V gene is TRBV7-8, the J gene TRBJ2-3, with 10 bases fitting TRBD2. Trimming removed 4 bases from V and 1 base from J; junction bases left unmatched: 2. The CDR3 runs to 15 residues. The germline V gene has CDR1 SGHVS and CDR2 FQNEAQ.

The rearrangement joins TRBV29-1 to TRBJ1-3; perhaps TRBD1 as D (6 bases). Germline V gene data show CDR1 as SQVTM and CDR2 as ANQGSEA. Trimming left V 5 bases short and J 0 bases short, with 11 bases between. This CDR3 contains 14 residues. The CDR3 spells CSVLDRLSGNTIYF. Written as DNA, the CDR3 is TGCAGCGTTCTTGACAGGCTCTCTGGAAACACCATATATTTT.